Listed below are T cell receptor beta chains from one sample, sequenced in a study of OX40 agonist ivuxolimab in advanced cancers. The method was immunoSEQ multiplex PCR; TCRdb's version includes in-frame clones alone and lacks a portion of them. This table holds over 50,000 clones, around 93% found once. This material consisted of CD4+ or CD8+ T cells sorted from blood, taken in a trial of the OX40 agonist ivuxolimab. The receptors originated from an adult with an advanced solid tumor such as melanoma, head and neck, liver or kidney cancer. The CDR3 runs from the conserved cysteine through the conserved F or W. A D gene is named only where the DNA matches it firmly. The size of a clone is reported for some rows only, either as once, few or many, or as a class for expanded clones.

>TRBV7-3|NA|TRBJ2-2|NA
TGTGCCAGCAGCTTAACCCAGGGCCGGGAGCTGTTTTTT
CASSLTQGRELFF
>TRBV14|NA|TRBJ2-7|NA
TGTGCCAGCAGCCCTTTCTTTTCCTACGAGCAGTACTTC
CASSPFFSYEQYF
>TRBV19|NA|TRBJ2-1|NA
TGTGCCAGTGCCTCGTGGCCGAGCTCCTACAATGAGCAGTTCTTC
CASASWPSSYNEQFF
>TRBV19|NA|TRBJ1-1|NA
TGTGCCAGTAGTATGTATGGCAGGGAAAATACTGAAGCTTTCTTT
CASSMYGRENTEAFF
>TRBV29-1|NA|TRBJ2-3|NA
TGCAGCGTGGTGGGACTAGATACGCAGTATTTT
CSVVGLDTQYF
>TRBV10-3|NA|TRBJ2-5|NA
TGTGCCATCAGTGAATTGGGGGTTGAGACCCAGTACTTC
CAISELGVETQYF
>TRBV6-1|NA|TRBJ2-7|NA
TGTGCCAGCATTTCTAGCCAGGGAGGTTACGAGCAGTACTTC
CASISSQGGYEQYF
>TRBV5-4|NA|TRBJ2-1|NA
TGTGCCAGCAGCGAAGACGCATCCTCCTACAATGAGCAGTTCTTC
CASSEDASSYNEQFF
>TRBV7-7|NA|TRBJ2-1|NA
TGTGCCAGCAGCTTAAGTTTCGGTATGGAGGAGCAGTTCTTC
CASSLSFGMEEQFF
>TRBV4-1|NA|TRBJ1-6|NA
TGCGCCAGCGGGGGCCCGAACTCCTATAATTCACCCCTCCACTTT
CASGGPNSYNSPLHF
>TRBV7-9|NA|TRBJ2-2|NA
TGTGCCAGCAGCTTTGGGGACACCGGGGAGCTGTTTTTT
CASSFGDTGELFF
>TRBV7-6|TRBD1|TRBJ2-2|NA
TGTGCCAGCAGCCACAGGGGGAACACCGGGGAGCTGTTTTTT
CASSHRGNTGELFF
>TRBV18|NA|TRBJ2-1|NA
TGTGCCAGCTCACCATCTGGAGGCTACAATGAGCAGTTCTTC
CASSPSGGYNEQFF
>TRBV6-5|NA|TRBJ2-7|NA
TGTGCCAGCAGCTCAGGTGAAGGGGTCATCTACGAGCAGTACTTC
CASSSGEGVIYEQYF
>TRBV27|NA|TRBJ2-3|NA
TGTGCCAGCAGTTTATCAACGACAGATACGCAGTATTTT
CASSLSTTDTQYF
>TRBV9|TRBD2|TRBJ2-3|once
TGTGCCAGCAGCGTCCCCCGGGGGGGCGGGGTCACAGATACGCAGTATTTT
CASSVPRGGGVTDTQYF
>TRBV4-1|TRBD2|TRBJ2-1|once
TGCGCCAGCAGCCAAGATCTGGCTAGCGGGAACTACAATGAGCAGTTCTTC
CASSQDLASGNYNEQFF
>TRBV5-1|TRBD2|TRBJ2-3|NA
TGCGCCAGCAGCTTGGGACTAGCCGACACAGATACGCAGTATTTT
CASSLGLADTDTQYF
>TRBV6-1|TRBD1|TRBJ2-7|NA
TGTGCCAGCAGAAGCGGGACAGGGCACTACGAGCAGTACTTC
CASRSGTGHYEQYF
>TRBV9|TRBD1|TRBJ1-2|NA
TGTGCCAGCAGCAATCCGGGACAGGGGGGTGGCTACACCTTC
CASSNPGQGGGYTF
>TRBV6-7|NA|TRBJ2-6|NA
TGTGCCAGCAGTTACTCGATTTTTCTATTACGTCTTAGGGCCAACGTCCTGACTTTC
CASSYSIFLLRLRANVLTF
>TRBV6-1|NA|TRBJ1-1|NA
TGTGCCAGCAGTGTGGGGGGTGAAGCTTTCTTT
CASSVGGEAFF
>TRBV6-4|NA|TRBJ1-3|once
TGTGCCAGCAGTGAGTCGGCCTCTGGAAACACCATATATTTT
CASSESASGNTIYF
>TRBV5-1|TRBD2|TRBJ2-3|NA
TGCGCCAGCAGAAGGACTAGCGGGAGGACCACAGATACGCAGTATTTT
CASRRTSGRTTDTQYF
>TRBV30|NA|TRBJ1-3|NA
TGTGCCTGGAGTCCGGGATCCTCTGGAAACACCATATATTTT
CAWSPGSSGNTIYF
>TRBV6-6|NA|TRBJ1-1|NA
TGTGCCAGCAGTTATGTGGGGGGCACTGAAGCTTTCTTT
CASSYVGGTEAFF
>TRBV27|TRBD2|TRBJ2-2|once
TGTGCCAGCAGTCTCGTACCGGGGGGATGGATAACCGGGGAGCTGTTTTTT
CASSLVPGGWITGELFF
>TRBV19|TRBD1|TRBJ1-3|NA
TGTGCCAGTAGTATAAGGACAGGGATCGGAAACACCATATATTTT
CASSIRTGIGNTIYF
>TRBV27|NA|TRBJ2-2|NA
TGTGCCGTTGCTGGGGGAGGTCGGGAGCTGTTTTTT
CAVAGGGRELFF